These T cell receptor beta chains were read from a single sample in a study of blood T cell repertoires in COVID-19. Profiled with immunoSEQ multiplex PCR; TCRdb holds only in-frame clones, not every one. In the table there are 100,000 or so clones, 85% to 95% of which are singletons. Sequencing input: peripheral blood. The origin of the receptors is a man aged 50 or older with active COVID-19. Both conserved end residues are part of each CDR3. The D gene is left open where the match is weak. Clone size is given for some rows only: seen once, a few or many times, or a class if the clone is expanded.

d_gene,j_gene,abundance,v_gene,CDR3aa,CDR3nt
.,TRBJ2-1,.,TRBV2,CASSQGWQFF,TGTGCCAGCAGTCAGGGGTGGCAGTTCTTC
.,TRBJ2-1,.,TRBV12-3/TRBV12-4,CASSLRGREQFF,TGTGCCAGCAGTTTAAGGGGAAGAGAGCAGTTCTTC
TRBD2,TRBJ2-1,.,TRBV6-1,CASSERLAGDNEQFF,TGTGCCAGCAGTGAAAGGCTAGCGGGGGACAATGAGCAGTTCTTC
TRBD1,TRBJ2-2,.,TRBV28,CASSRRLGQATGELFF,TGTGCCAGCAGCCGCCGACTTGGACAGGCGACCGGGGAGCTGTTTTTT
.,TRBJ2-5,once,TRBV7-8,CASTPTWEETQYF,TGTGCCAGCACCCCTACATGGGAGGAGACCCAGTACTTC
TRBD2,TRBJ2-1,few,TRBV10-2,CASGTSGSANEQFF,TGCGCCAGCGGGACTAGCGGGAGTGCAAATGAGCAGTTCTTC
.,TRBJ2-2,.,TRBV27,CASSLRTGIGELFF,TGTGCCAGCAGTTTACGGACCGGGATCGGGGAGCTGTTTTTT
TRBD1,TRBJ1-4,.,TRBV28,CASSPQGTAREKLFF,TGTGCCAGCAGTCCGCAGGGGACAGCTCGTGAAAAACTGTTTTTT
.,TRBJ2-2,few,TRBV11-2,CASSSGTLTGELFF,TGTGCCAGCAGCTCCGGGACACTTACCGGGGAGCTGTTTTTT
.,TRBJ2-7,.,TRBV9,CASSVRQEPAYEQYF,TGTGCCAGCAGCGTTAGACAGGAACCAGCCTACGAGCAGTACTTC
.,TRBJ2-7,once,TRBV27,CASRGTRYEQYF,TGTGCCAGCCGCGGGACGCGGTACGAGCAGTACTTC
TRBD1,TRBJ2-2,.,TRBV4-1,CASSRGQGRPGELFF,TGCGCCAGCAGCCGAGGACAGGGACGGCCCGGGGAGCTGTTTTTT
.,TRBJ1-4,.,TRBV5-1,CASSKDRTANEKLFF,TGCGCCAGCAGCAAAGACAGGACGGCTAATGAAAAACTGTTTTTT
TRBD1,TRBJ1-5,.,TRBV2,CASTSGGQGNQPQHF,TGTGCCAGCACCTCAGGAGGACAGGGCAATCAGCCCCAGCATTTT
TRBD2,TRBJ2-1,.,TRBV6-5,CASISSGNEQFF,TGTGCCAGCATTTCTAGCGGGAATGAGCAGTTCTTC
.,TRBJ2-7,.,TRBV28,CASKATGIYEQYF,TGTGCCAGCAAGGCTACAGGTATCTACGAGCAGTACTTC
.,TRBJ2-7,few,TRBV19,CASSLDGGSEQYF,TGTGCCAGTAGTTTGGACGGAGGCTCCGAGCAGTACTTC
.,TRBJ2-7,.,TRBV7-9,CASSSPTDSYEQYF,TGTGCCAGCAGCTCTCCGACAGATTCCTACGAGCAGTACTTC
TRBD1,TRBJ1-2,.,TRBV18,CASSPGTGGGYTF,TGTGCCAGCTCACCAGGGACAGGGGGTGGCTACACCTTC
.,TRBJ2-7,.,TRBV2,CASSFSYEQYF,TGTGCCAGCAGCTTTAGTTACGAGCAGTACTTC
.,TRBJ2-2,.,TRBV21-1,CASSKLAGGGTGELFF,TGTGCCAGCAGCAAACTAGCGGGAGGCGGCACCGGGGAGCTGTTTTTT
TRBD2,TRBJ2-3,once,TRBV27,CASSLRTSGRTDTQYF,TGTGCCAGCAGTTTACGGACTAGCGGTAGGACAGATACGCAGTATTTT
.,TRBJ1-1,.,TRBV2,CASSQQRLDTEAFF,TGTGCCAGCAGCCAGCAGCGCCTTGACACTGAAGCTTTCTTT
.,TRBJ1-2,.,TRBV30,CAWSVQTGKETF,TGTGCCTGGAGTGTACAGACAGGAAAAGAGACCTTC
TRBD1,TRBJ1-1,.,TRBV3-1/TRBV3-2,CASSQGTGIEAFF,TGTGCCAGCAGCCAGGGGACAGGGATTGAAGCTTTCTTT
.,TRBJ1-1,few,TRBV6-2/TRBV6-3,CASSYTAGAEAFF,TGTGCCAGCAGTTACACGGCGGGGGCTGAAGCTTTCTTT